These 28 T cell receptor beta chains originate from one sample sequenced in a study of T cell clonality in common variable immunodeficiency. Sequencing used immunoSEQ multiplex PCR; TCRdb keeps in-frame clones, though not all of them. The sample shows roughly 60,000 clones, none of them appearing just once. What was sequenced was peripheral blood mononuclear cells. These receptors all stem from a person aged 18-70 years in good health.

This clone was observed at least ten times. The read comes to an end 3 residues before the CDR3 does, leaving the germline J gene to fill in the end. This rearrangement joins TRBV19 to TRBJ2-3; D possibly uses TRBD1 or TRBD2 (5 bases each). Trimming stripped 3 bases from V and 0 bases from J, with 10 bases between. This CDR3 region has 15 residues. CDR1 and CDR2 (germline): LNHDA, SQIVND (reference sequence). The sequenced part of the CDR3 DNA is TGTGCCAGTAGTATGAGAGGGGCTAGCACAGATACG. Amino acids: CASSMRGASTDT. The entire CDR3 sequence reads CASSMRGASTDTQYF.

The CDR3 is CASRDSRNQPQHF. The DNA read from the CDR3 is TGTGCCAGCAGGGACAGCCGCAATCAGCCC. This chain joins TRBV2 and TRBJ1-5; the D gene is possibly TRBD1 (6 bases). The sequence runs out 3 residues before the end of the CDR3; the remainder is reconstructed from the germline J gene. V dropped 6 bases and J dropped 2 bases, with 8 bases sitting between them. Germline V lookup: CDR1 SNHLY, CDR2 FYNNEI. The CDR3 is made up of 13 amino acids. The whole variable domain, filled in from reference TRBV2 and TRBJ1-5, reads EPEVTQTPSHQVTQMGQEVILRCVPISNHLYFYWYRQILGQKVEFLVSFYNNEISEKSEIFDDQFSVERPDGSNFTLKIRSTKLEDSAMYFCASRDSRNQPQHFGDGTRLSIL.

A word on this clone: The CDR3 is cut off 3 residues early in the read; its end comes from the germline J gene. This sequence joins TRBV20-1 and TRBJ2-3, with TRBD2 matching 8 bases. Trimming cost V 2 bases and J 4 bases; bases outside gene matches: 11. The CDR3 totals 16 residues. The V gene's germline CDR1 is DFQATT and CDR2 SNEGSKA (reference sequence). The CDR3 bases that were read are TGCAGTGCTAGACGAGCGGGGGCGGGGGAGGCAGATACG. It is translated as CSARRAGAGEADT. The CDR3 in full is CSARRAGAGEADTQYF.

In this sample, this clone turned up many times. The CDR3 loop reads CASSLAGSYEQYF. The DNA read from the CDR3 is TGCGCCAGCAGCTTGGCGGGGTCCTACGAG. The chain couples TRBV5-1 to TRBJ2-7; maybe TRBD2 (5 bases). The CDR3 end lies 3 residues beyond the end of the read and is filled in from the germline J gene. The germline V gene has CDR1 SGHRS and CDR2 YFSETQ. The CDR3 extends over 13 amino acids. With 0 bases removed from V and 1 base from J, the gap between germline ends came to 5 bases.

This clone was observed at least ten times. The CDR3 goes on 3 residues after the read ends, and that part is filled in from the germline J gene. The rearrangement links TRBV18 to TRBJ1-6, with D unresolved. V gave up 2 bases and J gave up 3 bases, with 5 bases separating them. There are 14 residues in the CDR3. Germline V CDR1 and CDR2: KGHSH, LQKENI. The CDR3 sequence: CASSPDNYNSPLHF. The sequenced part of the CDR3 DNA is TGTGCCAGCTCACCAGACAACTATAATTCACCC.

This clone was counted many times. Partial CDR3 DNA: TGTGCCAGCAGTAGTGCGGGGGGCCCCTATGGC. It is translated as CASSSAGGPYG. The CDR3 in full is CASSSAGGPYGYTF. V is TRBV6-4 and J is TRBJ1-2, with a possible D match to TRBD1 (6 bases). The read halts 3 residues ahead of the CDR3 end, with the missing end drawn from the germline J gene. V dropped 5 bases and J dropped 4 bases, with 14 bases sitting between them. Germline V gives CDR1 MRHNA, CDR2 SNTAGT. The CDR3 has 14 residues.

The sample holds many counts of this clone. Coverage ceases 3 residues before the CDR3 finishes, and the germline J gene fills in the end. The chain joins TRBV7-3 to TRBJ1-3; perhaps TRBD1 as D (6 bases). The CDR3 runs 14 residues. The germline V gene has CDR1 SGHTA and CDR2 FQGTGA. Trimming took 8 bases from V and 0 from J, leaving 11 bases between them. CDR3 bases read: TGTGCCAGCTCCCAGGGGAGCTCTGGAAACACC. Residues: CASSQGSSGNT. The full CDR3 protein reads CASSQGSSGNTIYF.

This clone was seen many times. The sequence runs out 3 residues before the end of the CDR3; the remainder is reconstructed from the germline J gene. The gene calls are TRBV29-1 and TRBJ2-7; tentative D call: TRBD1 (7 bases). The V end lost 7 bases, the J end lost 0 bases, and 13 bases lay between the germline ends. The CDR3 is 13 residues long. The germline V gene has CDR1 SQVTM and CDR2 ANQGSEA. CDR3 residues: CSAAGGGSYEQYF. The sequenced CDR3 bases are TGCAGCGCCGCAGGGGGAGGCTCCTACGAG.

This clone was seen at least ten times. Read data end 3 residues before the CDR3 end; the end is taken from the germline J gene. This chain joins TRBV28 and TRBJ1-3; 7 nucleotides match TRBD1. J gave up 0 bases and V 7 bases, and 9 bases lay outside the gene matches. This CDR3 region has 16 residues. Germline CDR1 reads MDHEN; CDR2 reads SYDVKM. This CDR3 reads CASTSGAGGSGNTIYF. The CDR3 bases that were read are TGTGCCAGCACCTCGGGGGCAGGGGGCTCTGGAAACACC.

This clone was observed many times. The read ends 3 residues shy of where the CDR3 ends; the end is completed using the germline J gene. Within the sample, other DNA sequences also encode this same CDR3. V and J are TRBV19 and TRBJ2-2, with 7 bases identical to TRBD2. Germline assignment: CDR1 LNHDA and CDR2 SQIVND (reference sequence). The CDR3 covers 17 residues. The V gene end was trimmed by 6 bases and the J gene end by 1 base; junction bases not matched to a gene: 11. CDR3 sequence reads: CASRDLGGYKNTGELFF. CDR3 DNA, as far as it was read: TGTGCCAGTAGGGACCTGGGGGGGTACAAGAACACCGGGGAG.

This clone appeared many times. Sequencing ends 3 residues short of the CDR3 end; the germline J gene provides the rest. The chain uses TRBV6-2 or TRBV6-3 and TRBJ2-3; 10 positions match TRBD2. Germline CDR1 is MNHEY and CDR2 is SVGEGT. The CDR3 runs to 15 residues. J was trimmed by 5 bases and V by 8 bases; bases with no gene match: 10. The CDR3 loop reads CASAPSGRGGDTQYF. Partial CDR3 DNA: TGTGCCAGCGCGCCAAGCGGGAGGGGGGGAGATACG.

The sample holds many counts of this clone. Read data end 3 residues before the CDR3 end; the end is taken from the germline J gene. The V call is TRBV19, the J call TRBJ2-1; 13 bases align to TRBD2. The CDR3 is made up of 16 amino acids. V shed 4 bases and J 4 bases; nucleotides not matched to a gene: 4. CDR1 is LNHDA and CDR2 is SQIVND in the germline V gene (reference sequence). The part of the CDR3 DNA that was read is TGTGCCAGTAGTAGGCGGACTAGCGGGAGTTACAATGAG. It is translated as CASSRRTSGSYNE. The entire CDR3 sequence reads CASSRRTSGSYNEQFF.

This clone was picked up many times. The sequenced CDR3 bases are TGCAGTGCTTCCTTAGCGAGAAATGAG. This encodes CSASLARNE. In full, the CDR3 is CSASLARNEQFF. The chain employs TRBV20-1 and TRBJ2-1; TRBD2 is a possible D gene (5 bases). The CDR3 extends 3 residues past the end of the read, so its final part is completed from the germline J gene. Germline CDR1 DFQATT, CDR2 SNEGSKA (reference sequence). Trimming stripped 5 bases from V and 7 bases from J, with 12 bases between. The CDR3 extends over 12 amino acids.

Ten or more counts support this clone. The read ends 3 residues before the CDR3 terminus; that terminus is restored from the germline J gene. The chain employs TRBV20-1 and TRBJ2-5; TRBD2 aligns across 11 bases. This CDR3 is built from 15 residues. Per germline, CDR1 DFQATT and CDR2 SNEGSKA (reference sequence). Trimming at V came to 0 bases and at J to 5 bases, leaving 5 bases not matched to a gene. The covered CDR3 bases are TGCAGTGCTAGAGATAGGCTAGCGGGAGGCGAGACC. Translation gives CSARDRLAGGET. The entire CDR3 sequence reads CSARDRLAGGETQYF.

This clone was detected many times. Sequencing ends 3 residues short of the CDR3 end; the germline J gene provides the rest. This chain uses TRBV5-1 with TRBJ2-6, with TRBD1 matching over 10 bases. The CDR3 covers 18 residues. CDR1 and CDR2 from the germline V gene are SGHRS and YFSETQ. Losses at the gene ends were 5 bases for V and 0 bases for J; bases not matched to a gene: 8. The CDR3 DNA, read in part, is TGCGCCAGCAGGCCTGGGACAGGGGAAAGCTCTGGGGCCAACGTC. Translating it yields CASRPGTGESSGANV. The whole CDR3 protein reads CASRPGTGESSGANVLTF.

Note on this clone: The CDR3 goes on 3 residues after the read ends, and that part is filled in from the germline J gene. The chain has TRBV30 and TRBJ1-4; a possible D gene is TRBD1 (6 bases). CDR3 size: 13 residues. V lost 4 bases and J lost 5, with 11 bases in between. Germline V gene lookup returns CDR1 GTSNPN and CDR2 SVGIG (reference sequence). The CDR3 DNA, read in part, is TGTGCCTGGACTCGACAGGCGAATGAAAAA. Its protein is CAWTRQANEK. The CDR3, in full, reads CAWTRQANEKLFF.

This clone was detected ten times or more. The CDR3 is cut off 3 residues early in the read; its end comes from the germline J gene. The chain combines TRBV20-1 with TRBJ2-1, with TRBD2 matching 13 bases. V lost 3 bases and J lost 4; bases outside the gene matches: 0. The CDR3 loop spans 14 amino acids. Per the germline V gene, CDR1 is DFQATT and CDR2 is SNEGSKA (reference sequence). CDR3 region: CSARGLAGYNEQFF. The covered CDR3 bases are TGCAGTGCTAGGGGACTAGCGGGGTACAATGAG.

This clone has ten or more counts. Sequencing ends 3 residues short of the CDR3 end; the germline J gene provides the rest. The chain recombines TRBV12-3 or TRBV12-4 with TRBJ2-1, with 10 positions matching TRBD1. The CDR3 has 15 residues. V lost 5 bases, J lost 6 bases, and 7 bases stayed unmatched. The DNA read from the CDR3 is TGTGCCAGCAGTGACAGGGGGCGGGGGTCCAATGAG. Its translation is CASSDRGRGSNE. The complete CDR3 protein is CASSDRGRGSNEQFF.

This clone was counted at least ten times. The DNA ends 3 residues before the CDR3 does, and the rest of the CDR3 is filled in from the germline J gene. The chain recombines TRBV5-6 with TRBJ2-5; D may be TRBD2 (6 bases). Germline V gene sequence: CDR1 SGHDT, CDR2 YYEEEE. CDR3 length: 13 residues. V was shortened by 5 bases and J by 2 bases, with 10 bases between the two germline ends. CDR3 DNA (partial): TGTGCCAGCAGTTTAGCGGTACAAGAGACC. Its protein is CASSLAVQET. The CDR3 in its entirety is CASSLAVQETQYF.

This clone was counted many times. The read ends 3 residues early relative to the CDR3; the germline J gene fills the gap. V usage is TRBV18 and J usage is TRBJ2-7; TRBD1 aligns across 9 bases. Unmatched junction bases numbered 6, after V lost 6 bases and J lost 3 bases. CDR3 length: 14 residues. Per the germline V gene, CDR1 is KGHSH and CDR2 is LQKENI. CDR3 sequence reads: CASSPETGGYEQYF. The DNA read from the CDR3 is TGTGCCAGCTCCCCCGAGACAGGGGGCTACGAG.

This clone was observed many times. CDR3 bases read: TGCAGCGTTTCCCCTAGTTATCTCTCCTACGAG. Amino acid sequence: CSVSPSYLSYE. The complete CDR3 protein is CSVSPSYLSYEQYF. J is TRBJ2-7 and V is TRBV29-1, with D unresolved. The CDR3 extends 3 residues past the end of the read, so its final part is completed from the germline J gene. Germline assignment: CDR1 SQVTM and CDR2 ANQGSEA. CDR3 length equals 14 residues. Trimming removed 5 bases from V and 0 bases from J, with 14 bases in between.

About this clone: The read ends 3 residues shy of where the CDR3 ends; the end is completed using the germline J gene. The chain employs TRBV11-1 and TRBJ2-1; D might be TRBD2 (6 bases). Per germline, CDR1 SGHAT and CDR2 FQDESV (reference sequence). With 4 bases removed from V and 4 bases from J, the gap between germline ends came to 11 bases. The CDR3 totals 14 residues. The CDR3 sequence: CASSSSGLYNEQFF. The CDR3 bases that were read are TGTGCCAGCAGCTCATCGGGACTTTACAATGAG.

This clone was picked up many times. The read stops 3 residues short of the end of the CDR3; the missing end is completed from the germline J gene. V usage is TRBV5-1 and J usage is TRBJ2-5; maybe TRBD1 (6 bases). The V end was cut by 4 bases, the J end by 4 bases, with 11 bases between. The CDR3 is 13 residues long. CDR1 and CDR2 (germline): SGHRS, YFSETQ. CDR3 loop: CASSGDRSETQYF. The sequenced part of the CDR3 DNA is TGCGCCAGCAGCGGAGACAGGTCAGAGACC.

Turning to this clone: The CDR3 goes on 3 residues after the read ends, and that part is filled in from the germline J gene. This chain connects TRBV20-1 to TRBJ2-5; 8 positions match TRBD1. The CDR3 is 14 residues long. Per germline, CDR1 DFQATT and CDR2 SNEGSKA (reference sequence). V lost 3 bases to trimming and J lost 5 bases; unmatched junction nucleotides: 8. CDR3 loop: CSASRPGGGETQYF. The sequenced CDR3 bases are TGCAGTGCTAGCCGCCCAGGGGGCGGGGAGACC.

This clone was counted many times. CDR3 loop: CASIHLKQGDGGELFF. The CDR3 bases that were read are TGCGCCAGCATTCACCTCAAACAGGGGGACGGCGGGGAG. The chain employs TRBV23-1 and TRBJ2-2; 8 positions match TRBD1. The read ends 3 residues before the CDR3 terminus; that terminus is restored from the germline J gene. TRBV23-1 is an ORF; its function is uncertain. There are 16 residues in the CDR3. Trimming took 7 bases from V and 7 from J; bases not matched to a gene: 14.

At least ten counts were recorded for this clone. Germline and junction disagree at one end, which may indicate a read error. From the germline J gene comes the end of the CDR3, since the read stops 3 residues before it. V is TRBV4-2 and J is TRBJ1-6; a weak D match, TRBD1 (6 bases). This CDR3 has 14 amino acids. Germline V gene data show CDR1 as LGHNA and CDR2 as YNFKEQ. CDR3 protein: CASSQQDRNSPLHF. CDR3 bases read: TGCGCCAGCAGCCAACAGGACAGAAATTCACCC.

In this sample, this clone turned up a few times. With the read ending 3 residues before the CDR3 end, the germline J gene is used to fill in that end. V gene TRBV27 combines with J gene TRBJ2-7; tentative D call: TRBD1 (5 bases). V was pared by 5 bases and J by 2 bases, with 16 bases between. CDR1 and CDR2 from the germline V gene are MNHEY and SMNVEV (reference sequence). The CDR3 runs 15 residues. The covered CDR3 bases are TGTGCCAGCAGTGACGCGCCGACAGCCCCCTACGAG. Translated, it gives CASSDAPTAPYE. The full CDR3 reads CASSDAPTAPYEQYF.

This clone was seen ten or more times. Read data end 3 residues before the CDR3 end; the end is taken from the germline J gene. V and J are TRBV20-1 and TRBJ2-3, with 11 nucleotides matching TRBD2. Germline-derived CDR1 and CDR2 are DFQATT and SNEGSKA (reference sequence). V trimming: 5 bases; J trimming: 3 bases; junction bases outside the gene matches: 7. The CDR3 has 15 residues. The CDR3 reads CSAVPTSGKTDTQYF. Incomplete CDR3 DNA: TGCAGTGCTGTCCCGACTAGCGGGAAAACAGATACG.